Presented here are 19 T cell receptor beta chains from one specimen sequenced in a study of early T cells in non-severe SARS-CoV-2 infection. TCRdb recomputed calls from the 5' RACE reads with MiXCR, one row per CDR3 protein. The table records about 58,000 distinct CDR3 sequences, about 12% of them present only once. Sequencing used whole blood. Receptors were obtained from an adult who was a healthcare worker with PCR-confirmed SARS-CoV-2 infection or an uninfected control (not recorded which).

J is TRBJ2-5 and V is TRBV25-1; unclear D gene. The CDR3 consists of 12 residues. Germline V gene sequence: CDR1 MGHDK, CDR2 SYGVNS. V shed 4 bases and J shed 5 bases, with 8 bases lying between them. The CDR3 region has the DNA TGTGCCAGCAGTGTCGAGGTGGAGACCCAGTACTTC. Its protein is CASSVEVETQYF.

This clonotype showed up just once. The V and J genes are TRBV9 and TRBJ2-2; D ambiguous. CDR3 length: 13 residues. Trimming took off 4 bases at V and 4 bases at J, with 8 bases between the two ends. Germline loops: CDR1 SGDLS, CDR2 YYNGEE. The CDR3 spells CASSIQVTGELFF. The CDR3 bases are TGTGCCAGCAGCATTCAGGTCACCGGGGAGCTGTTTTTT.

The chain uses TRBV20-1 and TRBJ1-1; D is perhaps TRBD1 (5 bases). V lost 6 bases and J 4 bases, leaving 18 bases between the germline ends. Germline assignment: CDR1 DFQATT and CDR2 SNEGSKA (reference sequence). The CDR3 runs to 14 residues. CDR3 amino acids: CSAAVGGWGTEAFF. DNA for the CDR3: TGCAGTGCGGCGGTCGGGGGTTGGGGCACTGAAGCTTTCTTT.

This clonotype was recorded a few times. This chain connects TRBV12-3 or TRBV12-4 to TRBJ2-1; D is perhaps TRBD1 or TRBD2 (5 bases each). The CDR3 runs 14 residues. The V end was cut by 5 bases, the J end by 0 bases, with 8 bases between. The CDR3 spells CASSAGSSYNEQFF. CDR3 in DNA: TGTGCCAGCAGTGCAGGGAGCTCCTACAATGAGCAGTTCTTC.

This clonotype was seen repeatedly, ten times or more. J is TRBJ1-2 and V is TRBV29-1; 8 nucleotides agree with TRBD1. This CDR3 is 12 amino acids long. The V segment lost 5 bases and the J segment 4 bases; nucleotides outside the gene matches: 3. Germline assignment: CDR1 SQVTM and CDR2 ANQGSEA. The CDR3 region has the DNA TGCAGCGTTCCCGGGACAGGCTATGGCTACACCTTC. It yields the protein CSVPGTGYGYTF.

In its sample, this clonotype was seen many times. This sequence joins TRBV5-1 and TRBJ2-5; D is unclear. This CDR3 region has 13 residues. V gave up 0 bases and J gave up 5 bases, with 8 bases separating them. Germline V gene sequence: CDR1 SGHRS, CDR2 YFSETQ. The CDR3 sequence: CASSLGGSETQYF. For the CDR3, the DNA is TGCGCCAGCAGCTTGGGGGGTTCGGAGACCCAGTACTTC.

This clonotype was observed once. The V gene is TRBV6-5, the J gene TRBJ2-7, with 10 bases that match TRBD2. Germline CDR1 is MNHEY and CDR2 is SVGAGI. The CDR3 covers 14 residues. V lost 5 bases and J lost 6; bases outside the gene matches: 7. For the CDR3, the DNA is TGTGCCAGCAGTCCTACTAGCGGGGCTAGCGAGCAGTACTTC. Translation gives CASSPTSGASEQYF.

This clonotype has a count of ten or more. The CDR3 DNA reads as TGTGCCACCAGTGAACAGGGTTCCCACGAGCAGTACTTC. It is translated as CATSEQGSHEQYF. The J gene is TRBJ2-7, the V gene TRBV24-1; perhaps TRBD1 as D (6 bases). Trimming left V 4 bases short and J 5 bases short, with 11 bases between. The CDR3 is 13 residues long. CDR1 KGHDR and CDR2 SFDVKD come from the germline V gene.

The J gene is TRBJ2-5, the V gene TRBV7-9; 14 bases match TRBD2. CDR3 size: 16 residues. V lost 6 bases, J lost 5 bases, and 8 bases stayed unmatched. CDR1 is SEHNR, CDR2 FQNEAQ, per germline (reference sequence). CDR3 DNA sequence: TGTGCCAGCAGGAGACTAGCGGGAGGGCCGGAGGAGACCCAGTACTTC. Protein sequence: CASRRLAGGPEETQYF. Looking up the rest from reference TRBV7-9 and TRBJ2-5 gives the full variable domain: DTGVSQNPRHKITKRGQNVTFRCDPISEHNRLYWYRQTLGQGPEFLTYFQNEAQLEKSRLLSDRFSAERPKGSFSTLEIQRTEQGDSAMYLCASRRLAGGPEETQYFGPGTRLLVL.

The V gene is TRBV29-1, the J gene TRBJ1-1; D uncertain. Trimming took 4 bases from V and 0 from J, leaving 9 bases between them. This CDR3 is built from 13 residues. Germline V gene data show CDR1 as SQVTM and CDR2 as ANQGSEA. The CDR3 DNA reads TGCAGCGTTGTCCGGCAGCTGAACACTGAAGCTTTCTTT. Amino acids: CSVVRQLNTEAFF.

This clonotype was picked up a small number of times. The rearrangement uses TRBV19 and TRBJ2-7, with D tentatively TRBD1 (5 bases). Germline V gene data show CDR1 as LNHDA and CDR2 as SQIVND (reference sequence). Deletions cut 10 bases from V and 0 bases from J, with 13 bases between. This CDR3 comprises 13 residues. The CDR3 spells CATQKDNSYEQYF. CDR3 DNA sequence: TGTGCCACCCAAAAGGACAACTCCTACGAGCAGTACTTC.

The sample holds a few counts of this clonotype. The chain carries TRBV2 and TRBJ1-6; possibly TRBD1 for D (6 bases). V was clipped by 6 bases and J by 11 bases, with 17 bases between them. Germline-derived CDR1 and CDR2 are SNHLY and FYNNEI. This CDR3 contains 14 residues. CDR3 DNA sequence: TGTGCCAGCAGCGCGACAGGTGGACCCACACCCCTCCACTTT. This sequence encodes CASSATGGPTPLHF.

The rearrangement links TRBV20-1 to TRBJ2-7; 8 bases align to TRBD1. The CDR3 is 11 residues long. Looked up from germline, CDR1 is DFQATT and CDR2 is SNEGSKA (reference sequence). The V gene end was trimmed by 0 bases and the J gene end by 13 bases; junction bases not matched to a gene: 5. In DNA form, the CDR3 reads TGCAGTGCTAGAGAGGGGGGACAGGTTTACTTC. Translating it yields CSAREGGQVYF.

This clonotype was recorded at least ten times. The chain combines TRBV7-3 with TRBJ2-4; 15 bases map to TRBD2. CDR1 and CDR2 from the germline V gene are SGHTA and FQGTGA. The junction had 10 bases not matched to a gene; V was cut back by 5 bases and J by 2 bases. The CDR3 loop spans 19 amino acids. CDR3 bases: TGTGCCAGCAGCCAGGGACTAGCGGGAGGAGCCGCGCCCAAAAACATTCAGTACTTC. It is translated as CASSQGLAGGAAPKNIQYF.

This clonotype showed up just a few times. The V call is TRBV7-2, the J call TRBJ2-7; possible D gene TRBD2, 6 bases. With 5 bases removed from V and 4 bases from J, the gap between germline ends came to 15 bases. Per the germline V gene, CDR1 is SGHTA and CDR2 is FQGNSA. The CDR3 covers 14 residues. The CDR3 nucleotides are TGTGCCAGCAGCCCGAGTCTGGGGGGATACGAGCAGTACTTC. Its translation: CASSPSLGGYEQYF.

The gene calls are TRBV9 and TRBJ1-6; tentative D call: TRBD1 (5 bases). Germline CDR1 SGDLS, CDR2 YYNGEE. The CDR3 runs to 15 residues. The V gene lost 4 bases and the J gene lost 9 bases, with 17 bases spanning the gap. The CDR3 DNA is TGTGCCAGCAGCAGAGACGGACGGGGCGGTTCACCCCTCCACTTT. It translates to CASSRDGRGGSPLHF. The variable domain in full, with the rest retrieved from reference TRBV9 and TRBJ1-6, is DSGVTQTPKHLITATGQRVTLRCSPRSGDLSVYWYQQSLDQGLQFLIQYYNGEERAKGNILERFSAQQFPDLHSELNLSSLELGDSALYFCASSRDGRGGSPLHFGNGTRLTVT.

This clonotype was counted many times. The genes are TRBV25-1 and TRBJ1-3; no definite D call. V was shortened by 4 bases and J by 0 bases, with 10 bases between the two germline ends. The CDR3 extends over 15 amino acids. In germline, CDR1 is MGHDK, CDR2 SYGVNS. CDR3: CASSVLGSSGNTIYF. CDR3 bases: TGTGCCAGCAGTGTCCTGGGTAGCTCTGGAAACACCATATATTTT.

This clonotype was observed a few times. The gene calls are TRBV9 and TRBJ2-1; 7 nucleotides match TRBD2. The V gene end was trimmed by 2 bases and the J gene end by 5 bases; junction bases not matched to a gene: 7. Germline lookup yields CDR1 SGDLS and CDR2 YYNGEE. CDR3 length: 15 amino acids. CDR3 DNA sequence: TGTGCCAGCAGCGTCGGACTAGTGTATGACAATGAGCAGTTCTTC. This translates into CASSVGLVYDNEQFF.

The sample holds many counts of this clonotype. One end of the junction is discordant with germline, which a read error may explain. This chain links TRBV7-7 with TRBJ2-3, with a tentative D call TRBD2 (6 bases). The CDR3 spans 15 residues. Germline lookup yields CDR1 SSHAT and CDR2 FNYEAQ (reference sequence). CDR3 sequence (DNA): TGTGCTAGCAGCGGGCCGGCGGTCTGCACAGATACGCAGTATTTT. It is translated as CASSGPAVCTDTQYF.